The 32 T cell receptor beta chains below all came from one sample that was sequenced in a study of blood T cell repertoires in COVID-19. Assay used: immunoSEQ multiplex PCR; TCRdb lists only in-frame clones, some missing. This sample carries 150,000 or so clones, 80% of them seen once, and the ten largest clones take more than 3%. The sample taken for sequencing was PBMCs or T cells enriched from blood (not recorded which). These receptors all stem from a woman aged 55-69 years who had recovered from COVID-19.

The genes are TRBV6-1 and TRBJ1-5; D perhaps matches TRBD1 (6 bases). Germline values: CDR1 MNHNS, CDR2 SASEGT. V was trimmed by 4 bases and J by 2 bases, leaving 21 bases between them. This CDR3 is 18 amino acids long. The CDR3 spells CASSGTDKDGWRNQPQHF. The CDR3, as DNA: TGTGCCAGCAGTGGGACAGATAAGGACGGTTGGCGCAATCAGCCCCAGCATTTT.

This clone has more than one count but fewer than ten. The chain joins TRBV5-1 to TRBJ2-7, with no clear D. CDR3 length: 11 residues. The V gene's germline CDR1 is SGHRS and CDR2 YFSETQ. V dropped 1 base and J dropped 6 bases, with 5 bases sitting between them. The CDR3 nucleotides are TGCGCCAGCAGCTTGCGGTTCGAGCAGTACTTC. This codes for CASSLRFEQYF.

The V call is TRBV19, the J call TRBJ2-2; TRBD2 aligns across 10 bases. This CDR3 is 14 amino acids long. Looked up from germline, CDR1 is LNHDA and CDR2 is SQIVND (reference sequence). Germline trimming cut 7 bases from V and 3 bases from J; bases unmatched to any gene: 2. The CDR3 region is CASTGLADTGELFF. DNA of the CDR3: TGTGCCAGTACTGGACTAGCGGACACCGGGGAGCTGTTTTTT.

This rearrangement joins TRBV2 to TRBJ2-3; 10 bases match TRBD2. After removal of 5 bases from V and 9 bases from J, the junction contained 8 bases not matched to a gene. The CDR3 length is 14 residues. Germline assignment: CDR1 SNHLY and CDR2 FYNNEI. The CDR3 is CASSPGTSATTQYF. The CDR3 DNA is TGTGCCAGCAGTCCCGGGACTAGCGCGACGACGCAGTATTTT.

This chain uses TRBV29-1 with TRBJ2-7, with D unclear. This CDR3 has 11 amino acids. Trimming shortened V by 2 bases and J by 2 bases, and 4 bases separated the two germline ends. Per germline, CDR1 SQVTM and CDR2 ANQGSEA. The CDR3 here is CSVESAYEQYF. CDR3 in DNA: TGCAGCGTTGAATCTGCCTACGAGCAGTACTTC.

The rearrangement joins TRBV11-2 to TRBJ2-7, with TRBD2 matching 10 bases. Germline-derived CDR1 and CDR2 are SGHAT and FQNNGV. Trimming removed 2 bases from V and 5 bases from J; junction bases left unmatched: 3. The CDR3 has 14 residues. CDR3 sequence reads: CASSLSGGANEQYF. The CDR3 nucleotides are TGTGCCAGCAGCTTAAGCGGGGGGGCCAACGAGCAGTACTTC.

The chain joins TRBV23-1 to TRBJ1-1; no definite D call. TRBV23-1 is an ORF, with its function uncertain. Between the trimmed V and J ends, which lost 0 bases and 4 bases, there was a span of 12 bases. The CDR3 has 15 residues. Here the CDR3 reads CASSQSRCEGTEAFF. CDR3 DNA sequence: TGCGCCAGCAGTCAATCCCGTTGTGAGGGCACTGAAGCTTTCTTT.

The V call is TRBV14, the J call TRBJ1-1, with D tentatively TRBD1 (6 bases). The CDR3 has 18 amino acids. V was clipped by 2 bases and J by 4 bases, with 23 bases between them. Germline CDR1 reads SGHDN; CDR2 reads FVKESK. The CDR3 DNA sequence: TGTGCCAGCAGCCAACGCGCAACAGGGAGAGATTTGTTCACTGAAGCTTTCTTT. Amino acids: CASSQRATGRDLFTEAFF.

This chain connects TRBV4-2 to TRBJ2-5, with 15 bases identical to TRBD2. V trimming: 1 base; J trimming: 2 bases; junction bases outside the gene matches: 2. Germline loops: CDR1 LGHNA, CDR2 YNFKEQ. This CDR3 is built from 17 residues. CDR3 amino acids: CASSQGGLAGGQETQYF. The CDR3 nucleotides are TGTGCCAGCAGCCAAGGCGGACTAGCGGGGGGGCAAGAGACCCAGTACTTC.

V and J are TRBV5-4 and TRBJ1-2, with D possibly TRBD1 on 6 matching bases. This CDR3 spans 15 amino acids. The germline CDR1 and CDR2 sequences are SGHNT and YYREEE (reference sequence). The V end lost 4 bases, the J end lost 3 bases, and 16 bases lay between the germline ends. The CDR3 region is CASSASQGLHYGYTF. CDR3 DNA: TGTGCCAGCAGCGCGAGCCAGGGGCTTCACTATGGCTACACCTTC.

The chain links TRBV10-3 to TRBJ2-1, with TRBD2 matching over 7 bases. This CDR3 is 14 amino acids long. V shed 9 bases, J shed 6 bases, and the junction held 11 bases outside the gene matches. CDR1 is ENHRY, CDR2 SYGVKD, per germline. The CDR3 protein is CAMAGAAKGNEQFF. CDR3 sequence (DNA): TGTGCCATGGCGGGAGCAGCTAAGGGCAATGAGCAGTTCTTC.

This chain links TRBV27 with TRBJ1-5, with 7 positions matching TRBD1. Germline CDR1 reads MNHEY; CDR2 reads SMNVEV (reference sequence). This CDR3 has 17 residues. The trim removed 6 bases at V and 0 bases at J, leaving 11 bases unmatched. For the CDR3, the DNA is TGTGCCAGCAGATCTGGCGCAGGGGGGTATAGCAATCAGCCCCAGCATTTT. This translates into CASRSGAGGYSNQPQHF.

V usage is TRBV9 and J usage is TRBJ2-4; D is unclear. This CDR3 region has 14 residues. Germline values: CDR1 SGDLS, CDR2 YYNGEE. Trimming took 7 bases from V and 0 from J, leaving 11 bases between them. The CDR3 DNA is TGTGCCAGCTCCTCCTCCTTAGCCAAAAACATTCAGTACTTC. Amino acid sequence: CASSSSLAKNIQYF.

The chain uses TRBV12-5 and TRBJ2-3; D is possibly TRBD2 (6 bases). The CDR3 consists of 14 residues. Germline lookup yields CDR1 LGHNT and CDR2 FRNRAP. V lost 3 bases to trimming and J lost 3 bases, with 10 bases between them. DNA for the CDR3: TGTGCTAGTGGTTTAGGCCTAGCGACAGATACGCAGTATTTT. This encodes CASGLGLATDTQYF.

The sample holds one count of this clone. V is TRBV24-1 and J is TRBJ2-1; TRBD1 aligns across 7 bases. The CDR3 loop spans 14 amino acids. After removal of 7 bases from V and 7 bases from J, the junction contained 9 bases not matched to a gene. In germline, CDR1 is KGHDR, CDR2 SFDVKD. This CDR3 reads CATSTMTGINEQFF. In nucleotides, the CDR3 is TGTGCCACCAGCACAATGACAGGGATTAATGAGCAGTTCTTC.

The V and J genes are TRBV7-2 and TRBJ2-1, with TRBD2 identical over 9 bases. CDR1 and CDR2 (germline): SGHTA, FQGNSA. The trim removed 4 bases at V and 0 bases at J, leaving 7 bases unmatched. CDR3 length equals 17 residues. CDR3 in DNA: TGTGCCAGCAGCTCTGCTTCGCGGGGGGGCTCCTACAATGAGCAGTTCTTC. It encodes CASSSASRGGSYNEQFF. The full variable domain, completed using reference TRBV7-2 and TRBJ2-1, is GAGVSQSPSNKVTEKGKDVELRCDPISGHTALYWYRQSLGQGLEFLIYFQGNSAPDKSGLPSDRFSAERTGGSVSTLTIQRTQQEDSAVYLCASSSASRGGSYNEQFFGPGTRLTVL.

This chain joins TRBV5-6 and TRBJ2-7; D not certain. The CDR3 consists of 11 residues. The V end lost 4 bases, the J end lost 3 bases, and 5 bases lay between the germline ends. Germline V CDR1 and CDR2: SGHDT, YYEEEE. The CDR3 DNA reads as TGTGCCAGCAGCCGAGACTACGAGCAGTACTTC. This sequence encodes CASSRDYEQYF. Full variable domain (missing parts from reference TRBV5-6 and TRBJ2-7): DAGVTQSPTHLIKTRGQQVTLRCSPKSGHDTVSWYQQALGQGPQFIFQYYEEEERQRGNFPDRFSGHQFPNYSSELNVNALLLGDSALYLCASSRDYEQYFGPGTRLTVT.

The chain uses TRBV3-1 (or the pseudogene TRBV3-2) and TRBJ2-3, with a tentative D call TRBD1 (6 bases). This CDR3 region has 13 residues. Between the trimmed V and J ends, which lost 7 bases and 1 base, there was a span of 9 bases. Germline V lookup: CDR1 LGHDT, CDR2 YNNKEL (reference sequence). This CDR3 is CASKKGGTDTQYF. The CDR3 nucleotides read TGTGCCAGCAAGAAGGGGGGCACAGATACGCAGTATTTT.

This chain uses TRBV5-1 with TRBJ2-5; 10 nucleotides match TRBD2. Germline V gene data show CDR1 as SGHRS and CDR2 as YFSETQ. V was pared by 4 bases and J by 5 bases, with 8 bases of the junction left unmatched. There are 15 residues in the CDR3. The CDR3: CASSLRLAGGETQYF. The CDR3 nucleotides are TGCGCCAGCAGCCTTAGACTAGCGGGCGGGGAGACCCAGTACTTC.

The chain combines TRBV7-9 with TRBJ2-5, with D tentatively TRBD1 (6 bases). The V end lost 6 bases, the J end lost 1 base, and 9 bases lay between the germline ends. The CDR3 runs to 13 residues. The germline CDR1 and CDR2 sequences are SEHNR and FQNEAQ (reference sequence). CDR3 sequence reads: CASRGTFQETQYF. The CDR3 DNA is TGTGCCAGCAGGGGGACATTCCAAGAGACCCAGTACTTC.

This clone occurred once. The chain joins TRBV4-1 to TRBJ2-3, with D possibly TRBD1 on 6 matching bases. Germline-derived CDR1 and CDR2 are MGHRA and YSYEKL. This CDR3 comprises 15 residues. Trimming pared 4 bases from V and 3 bases from J, leaving 14 bases between. CDR3 residues: CASSLTQGATDTQYF. The CDR3 DNA sequence: TGCGCCAGCAGCCTAACACAGGGCGCTACAGATACGCAGTATTTT.

The V gene is TRBV24-1, the J gene TRBJ2-2, with 7 bases that match TRBD1. This CDR3 spans 14 amino acids. Germline CDR1 KGHDR, CDR2 SFDVKD. V gave up 7 bases and J gave up 5 bases; unmatched junction bases: 6. The CDR3 region has the DNA TGTGCCACCAGGAATGAGGGGGCGACCGGGGAGCTGTTTTTT. Encoded protein: CATRNEGATGELFF.

V usage is TRBV7-6 and J usage is TRBJ2-3; TRBD2 matches at 8 bases. V lost 2 bases and J lost 6; bases outside the gene matches: 7. Germline CDR1 is SGHVS and CDR2 is FNYEAQ. The CDR3 is 15 amino acids. The CDR3, as DNA: TGTGCCAGCAGCTTATTGGGCGGGGGGTTGGATACGCAGTATTTT. Its translation is CASSLLGGGLDTQYF.

J is TRBJ2-5 and V is TRBV5-4, with 9 nucleotides matching TRBD2. The CDR3 loop spans 15 amino acids. V lost 4 bases, J lost 5 bases, and 9 bases stayed unmatched. The germline V gene encodes CDR1 SGHNT and CDR2 YYREEE (reference sequence). CDR3 in DNA: TGTGCCAGCAGCCGCGGGGGGGATCTTTCGGAGACCCAGTACTTC. Its protein is CASSRGGDLSETQYF. Complete variable domain (other parts from reference TRBV5-4 and TRBJ2-5): ETGVTQSPTHLIKTRGQQVTLRCSSQSGHNTVSWYQQALGQGPQFIFQYYREEENGRGNFPPRFSGLQFPNYSSELNVNALELDDSALYLCASSRGGDLSETQYFGPGTRLLVL.

The chain uses TRBV19 and TRBJ2-7; D call uncertain. V dropped 5 bases and J dropped 3 bases, with 11 bases sitting between them. Germline assignment: CDR1 LNHDA and CDR2 SQIVND (reference sequence). The CDR3 runs 13 residues. The DNA of the CDR3 is TGTGCCAGTAGTCGAGCGATGGGCTACGAGCAGTACTTC. Translating it yields CASSRAMGYEQYF.

The chain links TRBV3-1 (or the pseudogene TRBV3-2) to TRBJ1-6; TRBD1 aligns across 7 bases. Germline CDR1 reads LGHDT; CDR2 reads YNNKEL (reference sequence). Trimming took 4 bases from V and 7 from J; bases not matched to a gene: 4. The CDR3 is 14 residues long. CDR3 residues: CASSPGQLNSPLHF. The CDR3 coding sequence is TGTGCCAGCAGCCCGGGACAGCTGAATTCACCCCTCCACTTT.

In this sample, this clone turned up a few times. The gene calls are TRBV4-1 and TRBJ1-2; 8 bases match TRBD1. The CDR3 has 18 residues. The germline CDR1 and CDR2 sequences are MGHRA and YSYEKL. J was trimmed by 3 bases and V by 3 bases; bases with no gene match: 15. The CDR3 DNA follows: TGCGCCAGCAGCCACCTCATTCCCAAGACAGGGGATGACTATGGCTACACCTTC. This gives the protein CASSHLIPKTGDDYGYTF.

The chain employs TRBV5-4 and TRBJ2-1; 7 bases match TRBD1. Trimming took 9 bases from V and 0 from J; bases not matched to a gene: 3. Germline V gives CDR1 SGHNT, CDR2 YYREEE (reference sequence). The CDR3 extends over 13 amino acids. CDR3 in amino acids: CATRDSSYNEQFF. The CDR3 DNA is TGTGCCACTCGGGACAGCTCCTACAATGAGCAGTTCTTC.

The chain couples TRBV7-3 to TRBJ2-7; a weak D match, TRBD2 (6 bases). CDR3 length: 15 amino acids. Trimming stripped 1 base from V and 0 bases from J, with 10 bases between. The germline CDR1 and CDR2 sequences are SGHTA and FQGTGA. CDR3 nucleotide sequence: TGTGCCAGCAGCTTAAGCCCGGGGGACTCCTACGAGCAGTACTTC. This gives the protein CASSLSPGDSYEQYF.

The chain has TRBV27 and TRBJ2-1; 7 bases are shared with TRBD1. The CDR3 consists of 16 residues. J was trimmed by 0 bases and V by 5 bases; bases with no gene match: 7. CDR1 is MNHEY, CDR2 SMNVEV, per germline (reference sequence). The CDR3 reads CASSEDRAYSYNEQFF. The CDR3 DNA follows: TGTGCCAGCAGTGAAGACAGGGCCTACTCCTACAATGAGCAGTTCTTC.

J is TRBJ1-1 and V is TRBV30, with no clear D. V lost 3 bases and J lost 1, with 12 bases in between. Germline CDR1 and CDR2: GTSNPN and SVGIG (reference sequence). The CDR3 is made up of 14 amino acids. The CDR3, as DNA: TGTGCCTGGAGGACTCGGAACCGGAACACTGAAGCTTTCTTT. It translates to CAWRTRNRNTEAFF.

This sequence joins TRBV6-5 and TRBJ1-2; 7 positions match TRBD1. The V segment lost 3 bases and the J segment 4 bases; nucleotides outside the gene matches: 5. CDR3 length equals 14 residues. The germline V gene has CDR1 MNHEY and CDR2 SVGAGI. The CDR3 loop is CASSYLWDSYGYTF. DNA of the CDR3: TGTGCCAGCAGTTATCTTTGGGACAGCTATGGCTACACCTTC.